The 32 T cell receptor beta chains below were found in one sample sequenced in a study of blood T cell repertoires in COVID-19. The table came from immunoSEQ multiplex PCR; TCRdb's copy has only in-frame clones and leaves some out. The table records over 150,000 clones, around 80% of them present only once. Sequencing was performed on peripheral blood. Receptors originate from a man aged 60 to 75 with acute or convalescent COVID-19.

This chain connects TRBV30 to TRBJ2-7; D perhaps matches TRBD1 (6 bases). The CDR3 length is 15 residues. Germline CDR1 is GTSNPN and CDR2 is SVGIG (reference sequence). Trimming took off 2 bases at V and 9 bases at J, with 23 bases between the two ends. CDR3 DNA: TGTGCCTGGAGTCTAATCGACAGGCCCGTCAAGGGGCAGTACTTC. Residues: CAWSLIDRPVKGQYF.

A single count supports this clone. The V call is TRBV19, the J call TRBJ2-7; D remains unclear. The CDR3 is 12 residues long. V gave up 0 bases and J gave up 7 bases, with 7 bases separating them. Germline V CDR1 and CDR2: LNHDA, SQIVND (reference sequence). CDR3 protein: CASSIDAKEQYF. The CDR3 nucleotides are TGTGCCAGTAGTATAGATGCGAAAGAGCAGTACTTC.

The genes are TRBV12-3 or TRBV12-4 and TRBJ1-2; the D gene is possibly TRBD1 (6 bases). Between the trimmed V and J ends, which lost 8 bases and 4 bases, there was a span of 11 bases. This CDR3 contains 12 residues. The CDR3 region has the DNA TGTGCCAGCGCGGACAGACCCTATGGCTACACCTTC. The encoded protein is CASADRPYGYTF.

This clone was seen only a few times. The CDR3 spells CASSEGTGGIYTF. The DNA of the CDR3 is TGTGCCAGCAGTGAAGGGACAGGGGGAATCTACACCTTC. The V and J genes are TRBV2 and TRBJ1-2; TRBD1 aligns across 10 bases. The junction had 3 bases not matched to a gene; V was cut back by 1 base and J by 10 bases. CDR1 and CDR2 from the germline V gene are SNHLY and FYNNEI. The CDR3 has 13 amino acids.

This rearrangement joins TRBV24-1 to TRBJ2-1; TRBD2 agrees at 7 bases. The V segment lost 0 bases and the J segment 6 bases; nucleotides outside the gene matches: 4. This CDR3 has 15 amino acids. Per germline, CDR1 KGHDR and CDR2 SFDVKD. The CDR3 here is CATSDLGREGNEQFF. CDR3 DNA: TGTGCCACCAGTGATTTGGGCAGGGAGGGCAATGAGCAGTTCTTC.

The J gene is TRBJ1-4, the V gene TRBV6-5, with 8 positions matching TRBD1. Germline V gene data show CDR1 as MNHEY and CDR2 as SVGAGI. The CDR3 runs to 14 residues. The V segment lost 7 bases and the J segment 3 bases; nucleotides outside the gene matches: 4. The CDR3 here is CASTTGEANEKLFF. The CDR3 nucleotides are TGTGCCAGCACGACAGGGGAAGCTAATGAAAAACTGTTTTTT.

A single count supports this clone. The CDR3, as DNA: TGCAGCGTTTTGTCCGGGACAGGGGTTGGGGGCTACACCTTC. As protein: CSVLSGTGVGGYTF. The chain recombines TRBV29-1 with TRBJ1-2, with TRBD1 matching over 10 bases. J was trimmed by 8 bases and V by 5 bases; bases with no gene match: 11. The CDR3 is made up of 14 amino acids. The germline gives CDR1 SQVTM, CDR2 ANQGSEA.

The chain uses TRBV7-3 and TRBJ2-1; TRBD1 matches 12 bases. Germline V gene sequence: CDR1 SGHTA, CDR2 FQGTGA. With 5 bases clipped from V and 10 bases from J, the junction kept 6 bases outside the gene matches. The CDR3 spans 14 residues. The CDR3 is CASSPGQGAREQFF. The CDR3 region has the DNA TGTGCCAGCAGCCCGGGACAGGGGGCAAGGGAGCAGTTCTTC.

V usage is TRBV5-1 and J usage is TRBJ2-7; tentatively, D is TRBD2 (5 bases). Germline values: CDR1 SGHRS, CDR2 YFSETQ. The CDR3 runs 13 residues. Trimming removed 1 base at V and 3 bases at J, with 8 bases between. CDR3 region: CASSLRGNYEQYF. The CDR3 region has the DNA TGCGCCAGCAGCTTGAGAGGGAACTACGAGCAGTACTTC.

The CDR3 here is CASSLVDRGTDTQYF. CDR3 DNA sequence: TGTGCCAGCAGTTTAGTCGATCGAGGCACAGATACGCAGTATTTT. The chain recombines TRBV28 with TRBJ2-3, with D unclear. The V gene lost 2 bases and the J gene lost 1 base, with 10 bases spanning the gap. Germline-derived CDR1 and CDR2 are MDHEN and SYDVKM. The CDR3 extends over 15 amino acids.

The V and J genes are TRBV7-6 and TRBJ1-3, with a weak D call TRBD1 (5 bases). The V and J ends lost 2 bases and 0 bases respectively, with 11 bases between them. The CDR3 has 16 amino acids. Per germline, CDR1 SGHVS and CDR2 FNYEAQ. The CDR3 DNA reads TGTGCCAGCAGCTTATTCCTGGGGGGCTCTGGAAACACCATATATTTT. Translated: CASSLFLGGSGNTIYF.

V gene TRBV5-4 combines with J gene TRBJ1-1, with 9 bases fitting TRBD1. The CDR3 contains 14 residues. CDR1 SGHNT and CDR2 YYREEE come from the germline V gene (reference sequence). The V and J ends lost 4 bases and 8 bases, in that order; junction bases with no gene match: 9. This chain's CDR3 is CASSMGQGDLEAFF. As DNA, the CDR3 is TGTGCCAGCAGCATGGGACAGGGCGACTTAGAAGCTTTCTTT.

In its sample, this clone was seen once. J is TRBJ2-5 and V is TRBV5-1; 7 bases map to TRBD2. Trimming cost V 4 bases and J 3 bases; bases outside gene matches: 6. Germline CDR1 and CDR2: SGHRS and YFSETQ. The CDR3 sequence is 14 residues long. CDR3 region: CASSHPGLKETQYF. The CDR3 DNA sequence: TGCGCCAGCAGCCATCCGGGACTAAAAGAGACCCAGTACTTC.

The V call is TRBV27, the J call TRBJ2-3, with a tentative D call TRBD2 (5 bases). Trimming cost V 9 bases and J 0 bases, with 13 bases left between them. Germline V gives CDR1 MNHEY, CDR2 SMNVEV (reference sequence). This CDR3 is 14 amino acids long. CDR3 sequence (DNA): TGTGCCAGTAAACCGGGGTTTAGCACAGATACGCAGTATTTT. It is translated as CASKPGFSTDTQYF.

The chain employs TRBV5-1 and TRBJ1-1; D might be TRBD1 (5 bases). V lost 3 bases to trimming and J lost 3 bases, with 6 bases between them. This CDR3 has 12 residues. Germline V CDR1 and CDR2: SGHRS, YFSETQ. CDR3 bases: TGCGCCAGCAGCTGGGGCCACACTGAAGCTTTCTTT. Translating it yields CASSWGHTEAFF.

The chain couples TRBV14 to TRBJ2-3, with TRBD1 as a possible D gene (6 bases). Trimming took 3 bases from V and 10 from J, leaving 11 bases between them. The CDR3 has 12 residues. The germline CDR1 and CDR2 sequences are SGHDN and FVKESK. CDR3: CASSQGTSAQYF. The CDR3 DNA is TGTGCCAGCAGCCAGGGGACAAGTGCGCAGTATTTT.

The CDR3 loop is CASSMDANQPQHF. The CDR3 DNA reads as TGTGCCAGCAGCATGGACGCGAATCAGCCCCAGCATTTT. This rearrangement joins TRBV5-8 to TRBJ1-5; D unresolved. Trimming left V 4 bases short and J 4 bases short, with 9 bases between. The CDR3 loop spans 13 amino acids. Germline values: CDR1 SGHTS, CDR2 YDEGEE.

CDR3 amino acids: CASSLTGRDYGYTF. CDR3 coding DNA: TGTGCCAGCAGCTTGACAGGGCGAGACTATGGCTACACCTTC. The chain recombines TRBV11-2 with TRBJ1-2, with TRBD1 matching over 7 bases. V lost 3 bases to trimming and J lost 3 bases; unmatched junction nucleotides: 4. The CDR3 is 14 residues long. Per the germline V gene, CDR1 is SGHAT and CDR2 is FQNNGV.

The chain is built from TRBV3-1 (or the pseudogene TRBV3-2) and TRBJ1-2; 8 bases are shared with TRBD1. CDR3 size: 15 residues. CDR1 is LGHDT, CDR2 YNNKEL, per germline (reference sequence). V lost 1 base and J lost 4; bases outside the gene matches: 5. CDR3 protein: CASSQGIGQGYGYTF. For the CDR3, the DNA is TGTGCCAGCAGCCAAGGGATCGGACAGGGCTATGGCTACACCTTC.

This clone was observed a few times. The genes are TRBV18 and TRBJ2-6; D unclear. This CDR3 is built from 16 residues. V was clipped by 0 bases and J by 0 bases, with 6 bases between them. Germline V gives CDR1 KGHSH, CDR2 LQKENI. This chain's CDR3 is CASSPPLASGANVLTF. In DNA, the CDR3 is TGTGCCAGCTCACCACCGTTGGCCTCTGGGGCCAACGTCCTGACTTTC.

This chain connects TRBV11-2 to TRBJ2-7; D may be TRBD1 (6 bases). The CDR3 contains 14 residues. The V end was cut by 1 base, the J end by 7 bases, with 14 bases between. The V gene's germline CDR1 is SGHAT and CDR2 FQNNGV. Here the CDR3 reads CASSLGGGISEQYF. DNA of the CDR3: TGTGCCAGCAGCTTAGGAGGGGGAATCTCGGAGCAGTACTTC.

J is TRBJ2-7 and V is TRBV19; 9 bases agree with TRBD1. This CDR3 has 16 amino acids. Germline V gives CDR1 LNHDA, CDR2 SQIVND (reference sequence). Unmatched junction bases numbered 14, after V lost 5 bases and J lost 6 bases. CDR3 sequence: CASSLGTGSVPGEQYF. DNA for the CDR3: TGTGCCAGTAGTCTCGGGACAGGGAGCGTTCCGGGCGAGCAGTACTTC.

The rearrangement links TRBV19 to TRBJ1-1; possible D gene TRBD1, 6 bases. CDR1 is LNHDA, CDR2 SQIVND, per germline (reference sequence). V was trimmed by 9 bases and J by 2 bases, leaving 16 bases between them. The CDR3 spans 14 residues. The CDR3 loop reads CASKPPDRNTEAFF. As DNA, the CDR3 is TGTGCCAGCAAACCCCCGGACAGAAACACTGAAGCTTTCTTT.

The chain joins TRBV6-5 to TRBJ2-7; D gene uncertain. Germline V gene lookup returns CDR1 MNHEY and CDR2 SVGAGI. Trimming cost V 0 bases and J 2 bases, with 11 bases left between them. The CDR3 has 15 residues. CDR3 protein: CASSYSRSHTYEQYF. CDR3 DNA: TGTGCCAGCAGTTACTCGAGGAGCCACACCTACGAGCAGTACTTC.

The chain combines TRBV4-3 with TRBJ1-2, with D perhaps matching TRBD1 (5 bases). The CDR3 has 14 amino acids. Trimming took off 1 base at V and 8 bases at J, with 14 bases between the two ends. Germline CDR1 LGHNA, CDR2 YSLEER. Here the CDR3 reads CASSQGQGPQGYTF. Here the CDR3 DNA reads TGCGCCAGCAGCCAAGGGCAGGGTCCCCAGGGCTACACCTTC.

The CDR3 spells CASSLGNSYEQYF. DNA for the CDR3: TGTGCCAGCAGCTTAGGTAATTCCTACGAGCAGTACTTC. The V and J genes are TRBV7-9 and TRBJ2-7; D remains ambiguous. The CDR3 extends over 13 amino acids. Deletions cut 1 base from V and 1 base from J, with 5 bases between. In germline, CDR1 is SEHNR, CDR2 FQNEAQ (reference sequence).

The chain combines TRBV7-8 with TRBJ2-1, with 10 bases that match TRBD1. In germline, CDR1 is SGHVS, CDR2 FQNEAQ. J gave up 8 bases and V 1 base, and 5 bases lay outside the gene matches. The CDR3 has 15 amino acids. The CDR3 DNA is TGTGCCAGCAGCTTAGTGGGACAGGGGAACGATGAGCAGTTCTTC. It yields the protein CASSLVGQGNDEQFF. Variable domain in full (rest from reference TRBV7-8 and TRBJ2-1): GAGVSQSPRYKVAKRGQDVALRCDPISGHVSLFWYQQALGQGPEFLTYFQNEAQLDKSGLPSDRFFAERPEGSVSTLKIQRTQQEDSAVYLCASSLVGQGNDEQFFGPGTRLTVL.

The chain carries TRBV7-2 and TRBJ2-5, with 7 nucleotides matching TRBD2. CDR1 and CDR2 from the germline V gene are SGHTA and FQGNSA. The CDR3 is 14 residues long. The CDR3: CATSGGGFQETQYF. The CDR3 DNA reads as TGTGCGACCTCGGGCGGGGGTTTCCAAGAGACCCAGTACTTC.

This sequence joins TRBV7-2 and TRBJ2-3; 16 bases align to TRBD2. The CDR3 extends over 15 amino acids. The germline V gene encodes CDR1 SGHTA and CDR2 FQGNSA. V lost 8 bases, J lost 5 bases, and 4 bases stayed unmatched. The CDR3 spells CASLGLAGGGDTQYF. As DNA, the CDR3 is TGTGCCAGCTTGGGACTAGCGGGGGGGGGAGATACGCAGTATTTT.

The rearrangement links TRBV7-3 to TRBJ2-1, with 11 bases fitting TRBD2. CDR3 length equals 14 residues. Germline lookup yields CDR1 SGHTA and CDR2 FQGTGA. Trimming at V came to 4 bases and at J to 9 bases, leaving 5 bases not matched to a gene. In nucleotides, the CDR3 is TGTGCCAGCAGCTCTTCCGGGACTAGCGGTGAGCAGTTCTTC. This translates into CASSSSGTSGEQFF.

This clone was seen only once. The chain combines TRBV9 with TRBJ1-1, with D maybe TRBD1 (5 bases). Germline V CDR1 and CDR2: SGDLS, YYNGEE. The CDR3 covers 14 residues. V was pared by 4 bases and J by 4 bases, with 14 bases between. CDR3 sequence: CASSTGVGGTEAFF. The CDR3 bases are TGTGCCAGCAGCACCGGGGTGGGGGGCACTGAAGCTTTCTTT. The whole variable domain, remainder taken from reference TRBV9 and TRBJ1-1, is DSGVTQTPKHLITATGQRVTLRCSPRSGDLSVYWYQQSLDQGLQFLIQYYNGEERAKGNILERFSAQQFPDLHSELNLSSLELGDSALYFCASSTGVGGTEAFFGQGTRLTVV.

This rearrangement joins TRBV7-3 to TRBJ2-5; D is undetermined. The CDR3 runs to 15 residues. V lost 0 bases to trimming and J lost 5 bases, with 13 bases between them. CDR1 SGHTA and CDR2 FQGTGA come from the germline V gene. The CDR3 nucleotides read TGTGCCAGCAGCTTAACTCACCGGGTTGGGGAGACCCAGTACTTC. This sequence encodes CASSLTHRVGETQYF.